This entry lists 28 T cell receptor beta chains sequenced from one sample in a study of blood T cell repertoires in COVID-19 (dated by TCRdb to 2018 to 2020). Libraries were made using the immunoSEQ multiplex PCR assay. Not all clones reach the TCRdb copy of this immuneACCESS table, which keeps in-frame sequences only. Checked studies attribute under half of the gap to unresolved V genes and leave the rest unexplained. The sample table holds more than 350,000 clones, of which approximately 91% were seen once. The ten largest make up 1.4% to 1.5% of the sample. Sequenced sample: PBMCs or T cells enriched from blood (not recorded which). All receptors derive from a young woman who had been exposed to COVID-19.

The V and J genes are TRBV27 and TRBJ1-5, with 9 bases fitting TRBD1. This CDR3 contains 16 residues. The germline V gene has CDR1 MNHEY and CDR2 SMNVEV (reference sequence). J lost 4 bases, V lost 5 bases, and 9 bases had no gene match. This CDR3 is CASSPVFGQGNQPQHF. The CDR3 region has the DNA TGTGCCAGCAGTCCAGTATTCGGACAGGGGAATCAGCCCCAGCATTTT.

The chain links TRBV12-1 to TRBJ2-2; the listed D gene, TRBD2, was not tested against the DNA. TRBV12-1 has pseudogene status. The CDR3 consists of 13 residues. The CDR3 region has the DNA TGTGCCAGCACCTCGGGGGAGGCCGGGGAGCTGTTTTTT. Translated: CASTSGEAGELFF.

V and J are TRBV14 and TRBJ1-3, with a possible D match to TRBD1 (6 bases). The V end was cut by 5 bases, the J end by 0 bases, with 8 bases between. The CDR3 runs 14 residues. Germline values: CDR1 SGHDN, CDR2 FVKESK. The CDR3 nucleotides read TGTGCCAGCAGCAGGGGGTCCTCTGGAAACACCATATATTTT. Protein sequence: CASSRGSSGNTIYF.

This sequence joins TRBV3-1 (or the pseudogene TRBV3-2) and TRBJ1-2; 8 bases align to TRBD1. Looked up from germline, CDR1 is LGHDT and CDR2 is YNNKEL (reference sequence). This CDR3 is 15 amino acids long. V trimming: 1 base; J trimming: 6 bases; junction bases outside the gene matches: 7. CDR3 region: CASSQVVTGVDGYTF. CDR3 in DNA: TGTGCCAGCAGCCAAGTGGTGACAGGGGTGGATGGCTACACCTTC.

The V and J genes are TRBV19 and TRBJ1-4; the match to TRBD1 covers 7 bases. The CDR3 loop spans 16 amino acids. Germline V gene lookup returns CDR1 LNHDA and CDR2 SQIVND (reference sequence). The V gene end was trimmed by 4 bases and the J gene end by 8 bases; junction bases not matched to a gene: 13. The CDR3 DNA reads TGTGCCAGTAGTAAACTACAGGGGCAGGGAACCGAAAAACTGTTTTTT. Translating it yields CASSKLQGQGTEKLFF.

This sequence joins TRBV9 and TRBJ2-3; D unresolved. Deletions cut 0 bases from V and 3 bases from J, with 11 bases between. Germline CDR1 SGDLS, CDR2 YYNGEE. The CDR3 has 15 amino acids. The CDR3 DNA reads TGTGCCAGCAGCGTAGGGCTTTTCGGGACAGATACGCAGTATTTT. Its translation: CASSVGLFGTDTQYF.

This chain connects TRBV9 to TRBJ2-1, with 7 bases that match TRBD1. The CDR3 length is 16 residues. The trim removed 1 base at V and 2 bases at J, leaving 6 bases unmatched. CDR1 is SGDLS and CDR2 is YYNGEE in the germline V gene. The CDR3 loop is CASSVTGAATYNEQFF. The DNA for the CDR3 is TGTGCCAGCAGCGTAACAGGGGCAGCCACCTACAATGAGCAGTTCTTC.

The CDR3 sequence is CASSGTGGTGELFF. The CDR3 nucleotides read TGTGCCAGCAGTGGGACAGGGGGTACCGGGGAGCTGTTTTTT. The chain couples TRBV28 to TRBJ2-2; 11 bases are a match to TRBD1. The CDR3 sequence is 14 residues long. Losses at the gene ends were 5 bases for V and 5 bases for J; bases not matched to a gene: 1. Per germline, CDR1 MDHEN and CDR2 SYDVKM.

CDR3 region: CASSLRGGGSSPLHF. The DNA of the CDR3 is TGTGCCAGCAGCTTAAGAGGGGGCGGCTCGTCACCCCTCCACTTT. The gene calls are TRBV7-9 and TRBJ1-6; 7 nucleotides match TRBD1. Germline CDR1 and CDR2: SEHNR and FQNEAQ (reference sequence). The V gene end was trimmed by 2 bases and the J gene end by 10 bases; junction bases not matched to a gene: 8. The CDR3 is 15 residues long.

Details on this clone: Compared with germline, one end of the junction differs, possibly owing to a read error. The genes are TRBV20-1 and TRBJ2-5; no firm D call. The CDR3 runs to 9 residues. The V gene's germline CDR1 is DFQATT and CDR2 SNEGSKA (reference sequence). The CDR3 DNA sequence: TGCAGTGCTCGAGAGACCCAGTACTTC. This codes for CSARETQYF.

The V gene is TRBV7-7, the J gene TRBJ2-7, with a possible D match to TRBD2 (6 bases). Trimming stripped 4 bases from V and 0 bases from J, with 28 bases between. Germline assignment: CDR1 SSHAT and CDR2 FNYEAQ (reference sequence). The CDR3 consists of 20 residues. The CDR3 region is CASSSGSLGQDYASSYEQYF. CDR3 nucleotide sequence: TGTGCCAGCAGCTCGGGTTCTCTCGGGCAGGACTATGCAAGCTCCTACGAGCAGTACTTC.

The gene calls are TRBV2 and TRBJ2-7; TRBD2 matches 12 bases. V lost 3 bases to trimming and J lost 6 bases; unmatched junction nucleotides: 15. CDR3 size: 18 residues. CDR1 and CDR2 (germline): SNHLY, FYNNEI. The CDR3 sequence: CASSDGQFLAGGPGEQYF. Written as DNA, the CDR3 is TGTGCCAGCAGTGACGGGCAGTTCCTAGCGGGAGGGCCAGGCGAGCAGTACTTC.

CDR3 nucleotide sequence: TGTGCCAGCAGCCAAGGTGGCAGGGGGATCACTGAAGCTTTCTTT. Translated: CASSQGGRGITEAFF. This chain links TRBV4-2 with TRBJ1-1, with 7 nucleotides matching TRBD1. Germline trimming cut 1 base from V and 4 bases from J; bases unmatched to any gene: 6. The V gene's germline CDR1 is LGHNA and CDR2 YNFKEQ. CDR3 length: 15 amino acids.

This clone was found once. V gene TRBV7-3 combines with J gene TRBJ1-2; TRBD1 is a possible D gene (6 bases). The germline CDR1 and CDR2 sequences are SGHTA and FQGTGA. V lost 2 bases and J lost 4, with 17 bases in between. The CDR3 length is 16 residues. CDR3: CASSLRGWTVLYGYTF. CDR3 bases: TGTGCCAGCAGCTTACGAGGGTGGACAGTGCTCTATGGCTACACCTTC.

This clone was detected once. This chain joins TRBV2 and TRBJ2-5; 9 bases fit TRBD1. This CDR3 has 14 residues. Germline V CDR1 and CDR2: SNHLY, FYNNEI. J was trimmed by 2 bases and V by 4 bases; bases with no gene match: 2. CDR3 amino acids: CASSAGQGQETQYF. The CDR3 nucleotides are TGTGCCAGCAGTGCCGGACAGGGGCAAGAGACCCAGTACTTC.

V and J are TRBV9 and TRBJ2-2; no clear D gene. This CDR3 region has 15 residues. Trimming cost V 0 bases and J 5 bases, with 11 bases left between them. CDR1 and CDR2 from the germline V gene are SGDLS and YYNGEE. The CDR3 loop reads CASSVESGWTGELFF. CDR3 sequence (DNA): TGTGCCAGCAGCGTAGAGTCAGGTTGGACCGGGGAGCTGTTTTTT.

The chain uses TRBV13 and TRBJ1-4, with TRBD1 identical over 7 bases. There are 17 residues in the CDR3. After removal of 8 bases from V and 7 bases from J, the junction contained 19 bases not matched to a gene. Germline assignment: CDR1 PRHDT and CDR2 FYEKMQ (reference sequence). The CDR3 bases are TGTGCCAGCGTCTCGGGATATAATGACAGGGAAGTTGAAAAACTGTTTTTT. Its translation: CASVSGYNDREVEKLFF. Complete variable domain (other parts from reference TRBV13 and TRBJ1-4): AAGVIQSPRHLIKEKRETATLKCYPIPRHDTVYWYQQGPGQDPQFLISFYEKMQSDKGSIPDRFSAQQFSDYHSELNMSSLELGDSALYFCASVSGYNDREVEKLFFGSGTQLSVL.

There are a few counts of this clone. The V and J genes are TRBV19 and TRBJ1-1; D ambiguous. CDR3 length: 13 residues. Germline V gives CDR1 LNHDA, CDR2 SQIVND (reference sequence). Trimming shortened V by 1 base and J by 5 bases, and 8 bases separated the two germline ends. CDR3 in DNA: TGTGCCAGTAGTATAGGAACCGCGACTGAAGCTTTCTTT. Amino acids: CASSIGTATEAFF.

V and J are TRBV4-1 and TRBJ2-5, with 11 bases identical to TRBD2. The CDR3 length is 15 residues. The junction had 3 bases not matched to a gene; V was cut back by 1 base and J by 5 bases. Germline V gene lookup returns CDR1 MGHRA and CDR2 YSYEKL. The CDR3 protein is CASSQGLAGRETQYF. The DNA of the CDR3 is TGCGCCAGCAGCCAAGGACTAGCGGGGCGGGAGACCCAGTACTTC.

Only one count was recorded for this clone. V gene TRBV9 combines with J gene TRBJ2-1, with TRBD1 identical over 9 bases. This CDR3 is built from 17 residues. Germline CDR1 reads SGDLS; CDR2 reads YYNGEE. V was pared by 1 base and J by 8 bases, with 13 bases of the junction left unmatched. CDR3 coding DNA: TGTGCCAGCAGCGTACCTTTGACCGGGACAGGGTTTCATGAGCAGTTCTTC. Its protein is CASSVPLTGTGFHEQFF.

The V gene is TRBV4-1, the J gene TRBJ2-1; 13 nucleotides match TRBD2. The CDR3 contains 17 residues. J gave up 8 bases and V 5 bases, and 12 bases lay outside the gene matches. Germline values: CDR1 MGHRA, CDR2 YSYEKL. The CDR3 region is CASSAIGLAGEEDEQFF. DNA of the CDR3: TGCGCCAGCAGCGCGATTGGACTAGCGGGAGAGGAGGATGAGCAGTTCTTC.

The rearrangement links TRBV27 to TRBJ2-1; a possible D gene is TRBD1 (6 bases). CDR1 and CDR2 from the germline V gene are MNHEY and SMNVEV (reference sequence). Trimming left V 6 bases short and J 2 bases short, with 14 bases between. CDR3 size: 15 residues. CDR3 nucleotide sequence: TGTGCCAGCAGCCGCACAGGGTTGACCTACAATGAGCAGTTCTTC. Its protein is CASSRTGLTYNEQFF.

The genes are TRBV29-1 and TRBJ2-7; 11 bases are a match to TRBD1. Per the germline V gene, CDR1 is SQVTM and CDR2 is ANQGSEA. V shed 1 base, J shed 4 bases, and the junction held 3 bases outside the gene matches. The CDR3 length is 14 residues. Here the CDR3 reads CSVEGDRGRYEQYF. The CDR3 DNA reads as TGCAGCGTTGAAGGGGACAGGGGGAGGTACGAGCAGTACTTC.

This rearrangement joins TRBV27 to TRBJ2-1; 12 bases align to TRBD2. CDR3 length equals 17 residues. V lost 5 bases, J lost 4 bases, and 9 bases stayed unmatched. Germline V gene lookup returns CDR1 MNHEY and CDR2 SMNVEV (reference sequence). The CDR3 loop is CASSATSGGLKYNEQFF. CDR3 nucleotide sequence: TGTGCCAGCAGTGCCACTAGCGGGGGGCTAAAATACAATGAGCAGTTCTTC.

CDR3: CASTDQGARNSPLHF. The CDR3 DNA sequence: TGTGCCAGCACCGACCAGGGGGCTCGTAATTCACCCCTCCACTTT. The gene calls are TRBV21-1 and TRBJ1-6; the table names TRBD1, a call not compared with the DNA. TRBV21-1 is termed a pseudogene. The CDR3 is 15 amino acids.

The V call is TRBV11-1, the J call TRBJ2-7, with TRBD1 matching 9 bases. The ends lost 5 bases at V and 4 bases at J; junction bases unmatched: 9. The CDR3 contains 15 residues. The germline gives CDR1 SGHAT, CDR2 FQDESV (reference sequence). This CDR3 is CASSPYTGGVYEQYF. CDR3 coding DNA: TGTGCCAGCAGCCCCTATACAGGGGGCGTATACGAGCAGTACTTC.

The chain combines TRBV7-6 with TRBJ2-7; 7 bases map to TRBD2. Germline trimming cut 1 base from V and 3 bases from J; bases unmatched to any gene: 6. The CDR3 is 15 residues long. Per germline, CDR1 SGHVS and CDR2 FNYEAQ. CDR3 in DNA: TGTGCCAGCAGCTTAGGGGGGGGGATCGACTACGAGCAGTACTTC. Its translation: CASSLGGGIDYEQYF.

CDR3 loop: CASSLREGGTQYF. The DNA of the CDR3 is TGTGCCAGCAGTTTAAGGGAGGGGGGGACCCAGTACTTC. V and J are TRBV28 and TRBJ2-5, with D perhaps TRBD2 (7 bases). The CDR3 runs to 13 residues. Per germline, CDR1 MDHEN and CDR2 SYDVKM. Between the trimmed V and J ends, which lost 2 bases and 7 bases, there was a span of 11 bases.